The clone carrying this T cell receptor (beta chain) was seen more than once but under ten times. Its specificity is not known. These data originate in a study of T-cell memory formation after mild COVID-19. The overall study: Largely donor-specific TCR clusters were found. General observations from the study: Contracting clones from day 15 to 85 showed balanced CD4/CD8; later expanders favored CD4+. The study detected some responding clones in pre-infection memory, suggesting cross-reactive memory joined.

Barcoded TCR alpha and TCR beta cDNA libraries with UMIs came from 5'RACE using constant-segment primers. Each CDR3 protein is one row after TCRdb ran MiXCR on the 5' RACE reads. Of about 400,000 distinct CDR3 sequences listed, about 20% were seen once; the top ten hold about 22%. V lost 3 bases to trimming and J lost 2 bases, with 7 bases between them. The CDR3 extends over 13 amino acids. This clonotype originated in a man aged 18 to 30 who had mild COVID-19 (a few samples of this study predate the infection). Cell type and time point are not known. The chain carries TRBV12-3 or TRBV12-4 and TRBJ2-5; D is ambiguous. Sequencing was performed on PBMCs or a T cell subset sorted from them (not recorded which). This CDR3 reads CASSFLGQETQYF. Here the CDR3 DNA reads TGTGCCAGCAGTTTTCTGGGGCAAGAGACCCAGTACTTC.